The 8 T cell receptor beta chains in this list originate from one sample, sequenced in a study of shared clonotypes between healthy human individuals. The protocol was immunoSEQ multiplex PCR, while the TCRdb copy is restricted to in-frame clones and leaves out a portion. The sample includes around 1.9 million clones, about 92% of them seen just once. Naive CD8 cells, CD45RO-negative and positively selected for CCR7, excluded terminally differentiated effector memory CD45RA+ cells. The sample taken for sequencing was naive CD8+ T cells from PBMCs. These TCRs come from a man between 18 and 35 years old in good health. Some clones in this sample may be carry-over from other donors' samples.

There are a few counts of this clone. CDR3 sequence (DNA): TGTGCCGGGACAGGGTCTAACACCGGGGAGCTGTTTTTT. This translates into CAGTGSNTGELFF. The gene calls are TRBV6-6 and TRBJ2-2, with TRBD1 identical over 9 bases. V dropped 11 bases and J dropped 2; count of bases not matched to a gene: 3. The V gene's germline CDR1 is MNHNY and CDR2 SVGAGI (reference sequence). The CDR3 is 13 residues long.

The chain has TRBV19 and TRBJ2-5; D gene uncertain. Trimming pared 3 bases from V and 4 bases from J, leaving 12 bases between. Germline CDR1 LNHDA, CDR2 SQIVND (reference sequence). This CDR3 contains 14 residues. CDR3 residues: CASSIDRVGETQYF. CDR3 coding DNA: TGTGCCAGTAGTATTGATAGGGTCGGAGAGACCCAGTACTTC.

The V gene is TRBV7-9, the J gene TRBJ2-1; D assignment may be TRBD1 or TRBD2 (5 bases each). V was pared by 1 base and J by 9 bases, with 10 bases between. This CDR3 region has 13 residues. Germline assignment: CDR1 SEHNR and CDR2 FQNEAQ (reference sequence). This CDR3 reads CASSLGGMFEQFF. The CDR3 DNA reads as TGTGCCAGCAGCTTAGGGGGGATGTTTGAGCAGTTCTTC.

The chain links TRBV29-1 to TRBJ2-7; TRBD2 matches at 9 bases. The CDR3 is 13 amino acids. Unmatched junction bases numbered 8, after V lost 5 bases and J lost 6 bases. CDR1 and CDR2 (germline): SQVTM, ANQGSEA. The CDR3 loop reads CSVFSGSGVEQYF. Written as DNA, the CDR3 is TGCAGCGTTTTTAGCGGGAGTGGGGTCGAGCAGTACTTC.

V usage is TRBV7-2 and J usage is TRBJ1-1; perhaps TRBD1 as D (6 bases). This CDR3 contains 16 residues. Germline CDR1 is SGHTA and CDR2 is FQGNSA. Trimming removed 4 bases at V and 4 bases at J, with 19 bases between. The CDR3 loop is CASSSDRTAMSTEAFF. CDR3 in DNA: TGTGCCAGCAGCTCTGACCGGACAGCTATGAGCACTGAAGCTTTCTTT.

The genes are TRBV4-3 and TRBJ1-1, with D possibly being TRBD1 (5 bases). Germline CDR1 reads LGHNA; CDR2 reads YSLEER. The CDR3 runs to 14 residues. The V end was cut by 4 bases, the J end by 5 bases, with 14 bases between. CDR3 amino acids: CASSLRGGGTEAFF. DNA for the CDR3: TGCGCCAGCAGCCTCCGGGGGGGTGGAACTGAAGCTTTCTTT.

The chain links TRBV11-2 to TRBJ2-2; D is uncertain. The length of the CDR3 is 17 residues. V lost 3 bases and J 7 bases, leaving 21 bases between the germline ends. Germline CDR1 SGHAT, CDR2 FQNNGV. DNA of the CDR3: TGTGCCAGCAGCTTCCCCGACGGTCTCAGAAATAGCGGGGAGCTGTTTTTT. Encoded protein: CASSFPDGLRNSGELFF. Combining the CDR3 with reference TRBV11-2 and TRBJ2-2 gives the whole variable domain EAGVAQSPRYKIIEKRQSVAFWCNPISGHATLYWYQQILGQGPKLLIQFQNNGVVDDSQLPKDRFSAERLKGVDSTLKIQPAKLEDSAVYLCASSFPDGLRNSGELFFGEGSRLTVL.

The V call is TRBV27, the J call TRBJ2-1; 7 bases are a match to TRBD2. The CDR3 sequence is 13 residues long. Losses at the gene ends were 8 bases for V and 4 bases for J; bases not matched to a gene: 5. Germline CDR1 reads MNHEY; CDR2 reads SMNVEV (reference sequence). CDR3: CASSTRGYNEQFF. For the CDR3, the DNA is TGTGCCAGCTCAACGCGGGGGTACAATGAGCAGTTCTTC.